This TCR beta chain was identified during a study of cytomegalovirus exposure and HLA in healthy donors. Study-level results: Altogether, 160 or so TCR beta chains were recorded as cytomegalovirus-associated. CMV antigen specificity was confirmed in vitro for three CMV-associated chains.

Nominal health characterized the donors when sampled, though unrecorded immune exposures were likely. With regard to this clone: Antigen: not known.

Germline V lookup: CDR1 SNHLY, CDR2 FYNNEI. The V end was cut by 4 bases, the J end by 2 bases, with 14 bases between. The CDR3 sequence is 15 residues long. PCR employed 60 Vbeta and 13 Jbeta primers. TCRdb keeps only in-frame clones here, not all; method: immunoSEQ multiplex PCR. The sample contains about 140,000 clones, around 80% of which appear only once. The sample consisted of PBMCs. The source is a woman in her forties or fifties in good health and CMV-seropositive. The J gene is TRBJ1-2, the V gene TRBV2; D may be TRBD1 (6 bases). CDR3 DNA: TGTGCCAGCAGTGCCAACAGGGTTCGGAACTATGGCTACACCTTC. Translation: CASSANRVRNYGYTF.